The 23 T cell receptor beta chains reported below all come from one sample, sequenced in a study of OX40 agonist ivuxolimab in advanced cancers. Profiled with immunoSEQ multiplex PCR; TCRdb holds only in-frame clones, not every one. This sample yields about 32,000 clones, of which 84% are seen a single time; more than 15% belongs to the top ten. Specimen: CD4+ or CD8+ T cells sorted from blood, collected in a trial of the OX40 agonist ivuxolimab. These receptors were collected from an adult with an advanced solid tumor such as melanoma, head and neck, liver or kidney cancer.

The gene calls are TRBV4-3 and TRBJ2-5, with D possibly being TRBD1 (5 bases). CDR1 is LGHNA and CDR2 is YSLEER in the germline V gene. The V gene lost 4 bases and the J gene lost 5 bases, with 17 bases spanning the gap. CDR3 length equals 15 residues. The CDR3 is CASSPITGHEETQYF. CDR3 sequence (DNA): TGCGCCAGCAGCCCGATAACAGGTCATGAGGAGACCCAGTACTTC.

In nucleotides, the CDR3 is TGTGCCACCGCCGTAGGCGACACTGAAGCTTTCTTT. It yields the protein CATAVGDTEAFF. The V call is TRBV19, the J call TRBJ1-1; D not resolved. Trimming cost V 10 bases and J 3 bases, with 12 bases left between them. This CDR3 has 12 residues. The germline V gene has CDR1 LNHDA and CDR2 SQIVND (reference sequence).

The chain joins TRBV27 to TRBJ2-1, with D perhaps TRBD1 (5 bases). Germline V gives CDR1 MNHEY, CDR2 SMNVEV (reference sequence). The CDR3 contains 16 residues. The V and J ends lost 5 bases and 3 bases respectively, with 17 bases between them. In DNA form, the CDR3 reads TGTGCCAGCAGTCCCCGGACACCGGTGGTCTACAATGAGCAGTTCTTC. Protein: CASSPRTPVVYNEQFF.

The chain couples TRBV5-1 to TRBJ1-1, with 7 bases fitting TRBD1. Germline loops: CDR1 SGHRS, CDR2 YFSETQ. The length of the CDR3 is 14 residues. V was pared by 0 bases and J by 1 base, with 0 bases of the junction left unmatched. The CDR3 region is CASSLEGANTEAFF. DNA for the CDR3: TGCGCCAGCAGCTTGGAGGGGGCGAACACTGAAGCTTTCTTT.

This chain joins TRBV27 and TRBJ2-3; a weak D match, TRBD1 (6 bases). CDR3 length: 17 amino acids. V lost 5 bases to trimming and J lost 1 base, with 19 bases between them. Germline V gene data show CDR1 as MNHEY and CDR2 as SMNVEV (reference sequence). CDR3 loop: CASSASTGLRGTDTQYF. The CDR3 bases are TGTGCCAGCAGTGCCTCGACAGGCTTGCGGGGCACAGATACGCAGTATTTT.

The rearrangement links TRBV28 to TRBJ2-3, with 16 bases identical to TRBD2. The V gene end was trimmed by 6 bases and the J gene end by 6 bases; junction bases not matched to a gene: 12. Germline V lookup: CDR1 MDHEN, CDR2 SYDVKM. The CDR3 runs 18 residues. This CDR3 is CASSQGYGTSGRGDTQYF. DNA of the CDR3: TGTGCCAGCAGCCAGGGGTACGGGACTAGCGGGAGGGGGGATACGCAGTATTTT.

The gene calls are TRBV9 and TRBJ2-5; 7 nucleotides align to TRBD2. The CDR3 has 13 amino acids. CDR1 is SGDLS and CDR2 is YYNGEE in the germline V gene. Unmatched junction bases numbered 4, after V lost 3 bases and J lost 5 bases. The CDR3 coding sequence is TGTGCCAGCAGCGCCGACGGGAGGGAGACCCAGTACTTC. The encoded protein is CASSADGRETQYF.

This chain uses TRBV7-9 with TRBJ2-7; D remains unclear. Deletions cut 1 base from V and 5 bases from J, with 9 bases between. The CDR3 is 13 residues long. CDR1 and CDR2 from the germline V gene are SEHNR and FQNEAQ (reference sequence). The CDR3 DNA sequence: TGTGCCAGCAGCTTAGGGATGGCGGACGAGCAGTACTTC. Its protein is CASSLGMADEQYF.

V usage is TRBV27 and J usage is TRBJ2-7; the D gene is possibly TRBD2 (6 bases). CDR3 length: 14 amino acids. Trimming stripped 3 bases from V and 7 bases from J, with 16 bases between. Germline V gene data show CDR1 as MNHEY and CDR2 as SMNVEV (reference sequence). This chain's CDR3 is CASSFRGFLREQYF. Here the CDR3 DNA reads TGTGCCAGCAGTTTTCGGGGGTTCCTCCGGGAGCAGTACTTC.

The V call is TRBV5-1, the J call TRBJ2-7; D may match TRBD1 or TRBD2 (5 bases each). V lost 0 bases and J lost 0, with 10 bases in between. The CDR3 spans 15 residues. Germline loops: CDR1 SGHRS, CDR2 YFSETQ. CDR3 residues: CASSLGSGSSYEQYF. The CDR3 coding sequence is TGCGCCAGCAGCTTGGGGTCAGGGAGCTCCTACGAGCAGTACTTC.

The V call is TRBV25-1, the J call TRBJ1-1; 10 bases fit TRBD1. J was trimmed by 3 bases and V by 6 bases; bases with no gene match: 10. The germline V gene has CDR1 MGHDK and CDR2 SYGVNS. This CDR3 is 16 amino acids long. The CDR3 region is CASRDGGTGEYTEAFF. The CDR3 nucleotides are TGTGCCAGCAGGGACGGGGGGACAGGGGAGTACACTGAAGCTTTCTTT.

The chain links TRBV5-4 to TRBJ2-5; a possible D gene is TRBD2 (6 bases). Between the trimmed V and J ends, which lost 3 bases and 3 bases, there was a span of 12 bases. The CDR3 sequence is 14 residues long. Germline V gives CDR1 SGHNT, CDR2 YYREEE (reference sequence). CDR3 region: CASSSLGGEETQYF. DNA for the CDR3: TGTGCCAGCAGCTCCCTAGGAGGGGAAGAGACCCAGTACTTC.

The chain recombines TRBV11-2 with TRBJ2-1; the D gene is possibly TRBD2 (6 bases). Germline assignment: CDR1 SGHAT and CDR2 FQNNGV. V gave up 1 base and J gave up 9 bases, with 10 bases separating them. This CDR3 contains 13 residues. The CDR3 DNA sequence: TGTGCCAGCAGCTTAGGGGCGGGGTCTGAGCAGTTCTTC. Protein product: CASSLGAGSEQFF.

The chain recombines TRBV11-2 with TRBJ2-7; tentative D call: TRBD1 (6 bases). The CDR3 runs 14 residues. The germline gives CDR1 SGHAT, CDR2 FQNNGV. V shed 1 base and J shed 2 bases, with 9 bases lying between them. CDR3 residues: CASSLGRGTYEQYF. The CDR3 DNA reads as TGTGCCAGCAGCTTAGGCAGGGGAACCTACGAGCAGTACTTC.

The rearrangement uses TRBV15 and TRBJ2-5, with 7 bases identical to TRBD1. The ends lost 3 bases at V and 4 bases at J; junction bases unmatched: 8. The CDR3 spans 15 residues. Germline CDR1 reads LNHNV; CDR2 reads YYDKDF (reference sequence). The CDR3 nucleotides read TGTGCCACCAGCAGGGGGGACAGCCTAGGAGAGACCCAGTACTTC. It codes for CATSRGDSLGETQYF.

The rearrangement uses TRBV30 and TRBJ1-2; tentative D call: TRBD1 (5 bases). V lost 1 base to trimming and J lost 8 bases, with 20 bases between them. CDR3 length equals 15 residues. Germline CDR1 is GTSNPN and CDR2 is SVGIG (reference sequence). In DNA, the CDR3 is TGTGCCTGGAGTGGGGGCAGGGACGTCTCCTTCGGCTACACCTTC. Translated: CAWSGGRDVSFGYTF.

The chain links TRBV5-8 to TRBJ2-3; 9 bases match TRBD1. The CDR3 runs to 15 residues. Trimming removed 1 base from V and 1 base from J; junction bases left unmatched: 1. CDR1 and CDR2 from the germline V gene are SGHTS and YDEGEE. CDR3 loop: CASSLRTGGTDTQYF. CDR3 nucleotides: TGTGCCAGCAGCTTGAGGACAGGGGGCACAGATACGCAGTATTTT.

Within the sample, this clone is medium-sized (0.01 to 0.1%). The V and J genes are TRBV6-5 and TRBJ2-1; D might be TRBD2 (6 bases). Germline V gene data show CDR1 as MNHEY and CDR2 as SVGAGI. Trimming removed 6 bases from V and 4 bases from J, with 13 bases in between. This CDR3 region has 14 residues. The CDR3 DNA reads TGTGCCAGCAGCCTCAGGGAGGCGTACAATGAGCAGTTCTTC. It translates to CASSLREAYNEQFF.

The CDR3: CASSLGRDPKEQYF. The DNA for the CDR3 is TGCGCCAGCAGCTTGGGAAGGGATCCTAAAGAGCAGTACTTC. The chain carries TRBV5-1 and TRBJ2-7; no clear D gene. The CDR3 totals 14 residues. V shed 0 bases and J shed 7 bases, with 14 bases lying between them. Germline V gene sequence: CDR1 SGHRS, CDR2 YFSETQ.

This chain links TRBV7-9 with TRBJ2-7, with D perhaps TRBD1 or TRBD2 (5 bases each). Germline values: CDR1 SEHNR, CDR2 FQNEAQ (reference sequence). This CDR3 is built from 15 residues. Deletions cut 5 bases from V and 2 bases from J, with 16 bases between. Written as DNA, the CDR3 is TGTGCCAGCAGCCCTGGGACGGGGTCCCCCTACGAGCAGTACTTC. Translating gives CASSPGTGSPYEQYF. Looking up the rest from reference TRBV7-9 and TRBJ2-7 gives the full variable domain: DTGVSQNPRHKITKRGQNVTFRCDPISEHNRLYWYRQTLGQGPEFLTYFQNEAQLEKSRLLSDRFSAERPKGSFSTLEIQRTEQGDSAMYLCASSPGTGSPYEQYFGPGTRLTVT.

V usage is TRBV27 and J usage is TRBJ2-7, with D possibly called TRBD1 or TRBD2 (6 bases each). Trimming removed 2 bases from V and 2 bases from J, with 10 bases in between. CDR3 length: 14 amino acids. Per germline, CDR1 MNHEY and CDR2 SMNVEV (reference sequence). The CDR3: CASSLRGAAYEQYF. The CDR3 nucleotides are TGTGCCAGCAGTTTAAGGGGGGCCGCCTACGAGCAGTACTTC.

This chain links TRBV28 with TRBJ2-6; D gene unclear. Germline CDR1 is MDHEN and CDR2 is SYDVKM. V lost 6 bases, J lost 0 bases, and 9 bases lay in between. The CDR3 totals 15 residues. CDR3 in DNA: TGTGCCAGCAGCCGTCGCCTCTCTGGGGCCAACGTCCTGACTTTC. It specifies CASSRRLSGANVLTF.

This clone was detected only a few times. The gene calls are TRBV28 and TRBJ1-6, with no clear D. Deletions cut 0 bases from V and 7 bases from J, with 10 bases between. Germline V gene sequence: CDR1 MDHEN, CDR2 SYDVKM. The CDR3 covers 15 residues. The CDR3 sequence is CASSLWMASNSPLHF. CDR3 in DNA: TGTGCCAGCAGTTTATGGATGGCCTCCAATTCACCCCTCCACTTT.